This T cell receptor beta chain was identified during a study of vaccination and CD4 T cells after COVID-19. Treatment of the sample: roughly 10-day PBMC culture with coronavirus spike peptide pools or control peptides (ViraFEST assay). Sequence data for DNA of cultured CD4+ T cells were generated by the Oncomine TCR Beta short-read assay. TCRdb reanalysed the PCR reads using MiXCR and keeps one entry per CDR3 protein. The data contain some 25,000 distinct CDR3 sequences, about half of them singletons. Details on this clonotype: Antigen specificity is unknown.

This TCR derives from a human donor who had recovered from COVID-19. The specimen was CD4+ T cells from blood, cultured in vitro.

CDR3 region: CASSYRANTEAFF. DNA of the CDR3: TGTGCCAGCAGCTATCGCGCGAACACTGAAGCTTTCTTT. The rearrangement joins TRBV7-7 to TRBJ1-1, with D unresolved. This CDR3 spans 13 amino acids. Looked up from germline, CDR1 is SSHAT and CDR2 is FNYEAQ (reference sequence). Trimming removed 4 bases from V and 1 base from J, with 7 bases in between.